This T cell receptor beta chain was recorded in a study of blood T cells in healthy people across ages. Alongside a J-beta primer mix, a sample-barcoded 5' primer served in a second PCR lasting about 7 to 12 cycles. Using its own MiXCR run on the 5' RACE reads, TCRdb lists one record per CDR3 protein. The table lists more than 750,000 distinct CDR3 sequences, 25% to 30% of them singletons. This clonotype was detected a few times. The authors drew 7.5 to 10 milliliters of peripheral blood from each donor. The data were also submitted as part of a second study, on T cells of mothers and their children. That investigation notes: Samples were obtained from a few healthy Caucasian mothers and their six children. RNA that had been extracted went wholly into cDNA synthesis, at approximately 1.6 ug per 15 ul. Not a single persistent microchimeric T cell clone was detected.

The specimen was blood. The receptor was derived from a woman in her thirties or forties in good health.

DNA for the CDR3: TGCAGTGCTCGGAGGGGCTCCCGGGAGCAGTACTTC. Amino acids: CSARRGSREQYF. The V and J genes are TRBV20-1 and TRBJ2-7, with a possible D match to TRBD2 (6 bases). Germline V gene data show CDR1 as DFQATT and CDR2 as SNEGSKA (reference sequence). The V end lost 5 bases, the J end lost 7 bases, and 15 bases lay between the germline ends. The CDR3 loop spans 12 amino acids.